What follows is one TCR beta chain and its context. As yet, its antigen is unknown. Reverse transcription of roughly 0.45 to 1 ug RNA used random hexamers. An immunoSEQ multiplex PCR amplified TCR beta CDR3 over 54 Vbeta and 13 Jbeta. TCRdb ran MiXCR on the immunoSEQ multiplex PCR reads and lists one entry per CDR3 protein. This table has around 160,000 distinct CDR3 sequences, around 94% appearing once. Sequencing of TCR beta was performed on blood CD8+ T cells and on blood CD4+ T cells. TEMRA cells were FACS-enriched, unlike CD8+ and CD4+ T cells, which were negatively isolated. This entry belongs to a study of CD8 T cells in Susac syndrome. Whole-study results and caveats: Individuals included in the TCR sequencing and HLA analysis were acknowledged by the study to be relatively few in number.

V dropped 8 bases and J dropped 4 bases, with 14 bases sitting between them. Germline loops: CDR1 MNHEY, CDR2 SMNVEV (reference sequence). This CDR3 spans 14 amino acids. This TCR was recovered from a human donor with multiple sclerosis. The source material was CD4+ T cells from PBMCs. This chain uses TRBV27 with TRBJ2-2; D is unresolved. The DNA of the CDR3 is TGTGCCAGCGGCCACACATGGGGCACCGGGGAGCTGTTTTTT. Amino acids: CASGHTWGTGELFF.